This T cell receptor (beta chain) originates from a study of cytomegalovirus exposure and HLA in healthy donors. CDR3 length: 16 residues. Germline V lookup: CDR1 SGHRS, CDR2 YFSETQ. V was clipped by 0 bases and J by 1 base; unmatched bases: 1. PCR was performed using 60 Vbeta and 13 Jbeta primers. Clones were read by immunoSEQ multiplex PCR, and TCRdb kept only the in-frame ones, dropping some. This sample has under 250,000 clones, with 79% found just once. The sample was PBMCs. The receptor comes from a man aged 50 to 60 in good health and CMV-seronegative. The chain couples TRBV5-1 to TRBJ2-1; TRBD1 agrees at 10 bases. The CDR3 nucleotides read TGCGCCAGCAGCTTGGGACAGGGGGCATCCTACAATGAGCAGTTCTTC. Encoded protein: CASSLGQGASYNEQFF. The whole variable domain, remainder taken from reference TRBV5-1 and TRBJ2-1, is KAGVTQTPRYLIKTRGQQVTLSCSPISGHRSVSWYQQTPGQGLQFLFEYFSETQRNKGNFPGRFSGRQFSNSRSEMNVSTLELGDSALYLCASSLGQGASYNEQFFGPGTRLTVL.